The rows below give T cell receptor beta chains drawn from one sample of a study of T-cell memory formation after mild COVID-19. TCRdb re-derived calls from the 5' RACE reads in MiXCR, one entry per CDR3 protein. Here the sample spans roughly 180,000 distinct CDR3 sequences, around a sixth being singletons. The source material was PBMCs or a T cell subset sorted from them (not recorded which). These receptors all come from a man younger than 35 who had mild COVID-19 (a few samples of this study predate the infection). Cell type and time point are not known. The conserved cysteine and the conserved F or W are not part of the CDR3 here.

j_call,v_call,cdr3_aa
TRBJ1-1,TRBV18,ASPLEITNTEAF
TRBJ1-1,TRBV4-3,ASSQVFGERAF
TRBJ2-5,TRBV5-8,ASSSWGGVETQY
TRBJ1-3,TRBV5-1,ASSSGLGQPAGNTIY
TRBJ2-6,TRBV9,ASSLSGGANVLT
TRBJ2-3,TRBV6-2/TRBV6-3,ASTLQDTQY
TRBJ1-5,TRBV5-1,ASSPDMNQPQH
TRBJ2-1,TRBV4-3,ASSQEYGGSYNEQF
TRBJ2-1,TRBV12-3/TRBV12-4,ASSQRQGVHNEQF
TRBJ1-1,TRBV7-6,ASSGKDRQGNTEAF
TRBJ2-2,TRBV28,ASSLGGYTGELF
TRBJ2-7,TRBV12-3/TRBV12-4,ASRPGLASGEQY
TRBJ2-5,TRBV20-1,SSGEFGETQY
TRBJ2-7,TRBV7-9,ASSSLLTGVEQY
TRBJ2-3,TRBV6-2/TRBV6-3,ASRRGDTQY
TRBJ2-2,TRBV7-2,ASSLGVSTGELF
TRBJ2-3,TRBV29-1,SVENADTQY
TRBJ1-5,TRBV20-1,SARETANQPQH
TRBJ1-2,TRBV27,ASSPDRAYGYT
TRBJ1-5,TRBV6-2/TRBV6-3,ASRTDSFQPQH
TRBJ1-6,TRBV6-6,ASSYSRGISSPLH
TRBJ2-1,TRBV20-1,SAAGRSYNEQF
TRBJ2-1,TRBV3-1,ASETSGYNEQF
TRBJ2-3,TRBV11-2,ASSLDGNTQY
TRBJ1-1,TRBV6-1,ASVQVRNTEAF
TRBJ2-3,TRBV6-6,ASRPQQGVSTDTQY
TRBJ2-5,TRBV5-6,ASSFGGETQY
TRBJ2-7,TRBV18,ASSPGAEYEQY
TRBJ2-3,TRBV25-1,ASSGTSGGQY
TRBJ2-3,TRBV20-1,SARTGGWGDTQY
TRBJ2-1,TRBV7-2,ASSLLRGHEQF
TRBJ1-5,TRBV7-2,ASSLALAGLLGQPQH
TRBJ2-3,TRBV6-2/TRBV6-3,ASSPSGGTDTQY
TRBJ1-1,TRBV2,ASSGVQNTEAF
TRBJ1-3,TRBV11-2,ASSSYGASGNTIY
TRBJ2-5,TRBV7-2,ATRRGSQETQY
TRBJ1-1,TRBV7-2,ASGSLQGWTEAF
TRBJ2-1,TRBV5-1,ASSPDSGNNEQF
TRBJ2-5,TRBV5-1,ASSLQPAQETQY
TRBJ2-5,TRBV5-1,ASSFSGGETQY
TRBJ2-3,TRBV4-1,ASSQDHTSGGTDTQY
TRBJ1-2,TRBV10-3,ATHRGAGSGYT
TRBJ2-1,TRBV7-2,ASSLAWWGLNEQF
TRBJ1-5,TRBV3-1,ASSPYRDQPQH
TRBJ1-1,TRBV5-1,ASSSLQGGYTEAF
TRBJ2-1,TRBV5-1,ASRPLSYNEQF
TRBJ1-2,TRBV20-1,SARNPGPVGGYT
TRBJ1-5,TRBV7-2,ASSLDGAGGGRAQH
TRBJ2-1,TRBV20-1,SASGVNEQF
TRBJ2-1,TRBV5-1,ASSLEGTIGGF
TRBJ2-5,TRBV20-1,SVYTLEETQY
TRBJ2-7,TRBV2,ASSVRNSYEQY